The rows below give T cell receptor beta chains drawn from one sample of a study of vaccination and CD4 T cells after COVID-19. The antigens of these receptors remain unknown. TCRdb reprocessed the PCR reads with MiXCR, giving one entry per CDR3 protein. The table includes roughly 14,000 distinct CDR3 sequences, about 34% detected once. Specimen: cultured CD4+ T cells from blood. Every receptor here comes from a human donor with COVID-19. The CDR3 runs from the conserved cysteine through the conserved F or W. The D gene is left open where the match is weak. Only part of the rows carry a size: once, few, many, or a class if the clone is expanded.

DNA	CDR3	J	D	V	size
TGTGCCAGCAGTTCCATTACAGGGAGGTATGGCTACACCTTC	CASSSITGRYGYTF	TRBJ1-2	NA	TRBV6-5	NA
TGTGCCAGCAGCTACACGGACAGCCCTTCAAACGGCTACACCTTC	CASSYTDSPSNGYTF	TRBJ1-2	NA	TRBV11-2	few
TGTGCCAGCAGTATTGAGGAAAAACTGTTTTTT	CASSIEEKLFF	TRBJ1-4	NA	TRBV6-1	NA
TGCGCCAGCAGTGAAGGTCAGGCTGGGGCCAACGTCCTGACTTTC	CASSEGQAGANVLTF	TRBJ2-6	NA	TRBV10-2	NA
TGTGCCAGCAGCTTAGGGGATGCGGGGTCACCGGGAAACACCATATATTTT	CASSLGDAGSPGNTIYF	TRBJ1-3	NA	TRBV7-6	few
TGTGCCAGCAGCCACCCCCTAGCGCCCGCCTACAATGAGCAGTTCTTC	CASSHPLAPAYNEQFF	TRBJ2-1	NA	TRBV14	NA
TGTGCCAGCAGCTTAGTGCCCACCGACAAGTACGAGCAGTACTTC	CASSLVPTDKYEQYF	TRBJ2-7	NA	TRBV11-2	few
TGTGCCAGCAGCTTAGCCGAGGGCTACGAGCAGTACTTC	CASSLAEGYEQYF	TRBJ2-7	NA	TRBV11-2	once
TGCAGTGCCCCTACATCCAGAGATGAGCAGTTCTTC	CSAPTSRDEQFF	TRBJ2-1	NA	TRBV20-1	few
TGTGCCACCGCAACAGGGATGCGGAGCAATCAGCCCCAGCATTTT	CATATGMRSNQPQHF	TRBJ1-5	NA	TRBV19	NA
TGTGCCAGCAGCCAGGGACTAGCGGCGTCCTACAATGAGCAGTTCTTC	CASSQGLAASYNEQFF	TRBJ2-1	TRBD2	TRBV7-9	NA
TGTGCCAGCAGTAATGAGGGACTAGGGCCCTACGAGCAGTACTTC	CASSNEGLGPYEQYF	TRBJ2-7	TRBD2	TRBV28	NA
TGTGCCAGCAGTTTATTGGACAGGGCCGCCTATGGCCACACCTTC	CASSLLDRAAYGHTF	TRBJ1-2	TRBD1	TRBV12-3/TRBV12-4	NA
TGTGCCAGCAGGGGACCCGAATCAGGGGTTATTTATCAGCCCCAGCATTTT	CASRGPESGVIYQPQHF	TRBJ1-5	NA	TRBV27	NA
TGCAGTGCTAGCGCGGACAGTCTCTATGGCTACACCTTC	CSASADSLYGYTF	TRBJ1-2	NA	TRBV20-1	NA
TGTGCCAGCAGTGGGACAGGGGGCGCTTGGGCGGCCGGGGAGCTGTTTTTT	CASSGTGGAWAAGELFF	TRBJ2-2	TRBD1	TRBV12-3/TRBV12-4	few
TGTGCCAGCAGCTTTGACAGGGGGCCTTACGAGCAGTACTTC	CASSFDRGPYEQYF	TRBJ2-7	TRBD1	TRBV5-4	NA
TGTGCCAGTGGGTTAGCGGGGGGCTCCAATGAGCAGTTCTTC	CASGLAGGSNEQFF	TRBJ2-1	TRBD2	TRBV25-1	NA
TGCAGCGTTGGGGGGTCTGAAAAACTGTTTTTT	CSVGGSEKLFF	TRBJ1-4	NA	TRBV29-1	NA
TGTGCCAGCAGCCTAACAGGGTGGGATGAAAAACTGTTTTTT	CASSLTGWDEKLFF	TRBJ1-4	NA	TRBV28	NA
TGCAGTGCTAGAGATCCGGGGTCGGGGAGCTCCTACAATGAGCAGTTCTTC	CSARDPGSGSSYNEQFF	TRBJ2-1	NA	TRBV20-1	NA
TGTGCCAGCAGCCCACCGGGGACTGCGGTGGGGACCCAGTACTTC	CASSPPGTAVGTQYF	TRBJ2-5	NA	TRBV11-3	once
TGTGCCAGCAGTATTACAGGAGGTTCCCGCTCTGGAAACACCATATATTTT	CASSITGGSRSGNTIYF	TRBJ1-3	NA	TRBV6-1	few
TGTGCCAGCAGCCCGGACAGCAACTATGGCTACACCTTC	CASSPDSNYGYTF	TRBJ1-2	NA	TRBV2	NA
TGTGCCAGCTCACCAGTAGGAGAGACCCAGTACTTC	CASSPVGETQYF	TRBJ2-5	NA	TRBV18	NA
TGCAGTGCTAGAGATAATGCCCGAACAGATACGCAGTATTTT	CSARDNARTDTQYF	TRBJ2-3	NA	TRBV20-1	few
TGTGCCAGTTACACGGGGGGGTCTGGCTCCTACAATGAGCAGTTCTTC	CASYTGGSGSYNEQFF	TRBJ2-1	TRBD2	TRBV18	NA
TGTGCCAGCAGTTATAGAAGTAAGGCGGGGAGTCGCACAGATACGCAGTATTTT	CASSYRSKAGSRTDTQYF	TRBJ2-3	NA	TRBV6-5	NA
TGTGCCAGCAGCCAAGGGGGACAGGTGGGAGAGACCCAGTACTTC	CASSQGGQVGETQYF	TRBJ2-5	TRBD1	TRBV3-1	NA
TGTGCCAGCAGTAGACAGGGGGTCTCTGGAAACACCATATATTTT	CASSRQGVSGNTIYF	TRBJ1-3	TRBD1	TRBV27	few
TGTGCCACCAGGCGTCTCGGGCTGGGGCAGTACTTC	CATRRLGLGQYF	TRBJ2-7	NA	TRBV24-1	NA
TGCAGTGCTGCAATATTCGGGGGGCCCCCGGTTACGGATACGCAGTATTTT	CSAAIFGGPPVTDTQYF	TRBJ2-3	NA	TRBV20-1	few
TGTGCCAGTAGTATAGGGGGCCAGCCCCAGCATTTT	CASSIGGQPQHF	TRBJ1-5	NA	TRBV19	few
TGTGCCTGGAGTTTCCAGGGCGCTAATGAAAAACTGTTTTTT	CAWSFQGANEKLFF	TRBJ1-4	NA	TRBV30	few
TGTGCCAGCAGCACCCCTACAGGGATTCCCGGGGAGCTGTTTTTT	CASSTPTGIPGELFF	TRBJ2-2	NA	TRBV6-1	few
TGTGCCAGCAGCCATCGGGACAGGAAAACAGATACGCAGTATTTT	CASSHRDRKTDTQYF	TRBJ2-3	TRBD1	TRBV3-1	NA
TGTGCCAGCAGTAACGGACAGGACAATTCACCCCTCCACTTT	CASSNGQDNSPLHF	TRBJ1-6	TRBD1	TRBV6-1	NA